The entry below gives a single T cell receptor (beta chain) sequence along with its context. The method was immunoSEQ multiplex PCR; TCRdb's version includes in-frame clones alone and lacks a portion of them. Of roughly 150,000 clones listed, 80% to 95% are singletons. The data stem from a study of T cell responses to AZD1222 COVID-19 vaccine. The CDR3 has 16 residues. CDR1 and CDR2 (germline): SGHTA, FQGNSA. V was cut by 2 bases and J by 4 bases, with 14 bases left in between. This sequence originates from an adult in good health. This chain connects TRBV7-2 to TRBJ2-2; possible D gene TRBD1, 6 bases. Sample: peripheral blood, taken on day 0 of AZD1222 vaccination. The CDR3 region has the DNA TGTGCCAGCAGCTTAAGGGCCCAGGGGCGCACCGGGGAGCTGTTTTTT. The encoded protein is CASSLRAQGRTGELFF.